These T cell receptor beta chains were read from a single sample in a study of blood T cell repertoires in COVID-19. The repertoire was sequenced with immunoSEQ multiplex PCR; TCRdb's copy has only in-frame clones and lacks some. Counted here are around 100,000 clones, 75% to 90% occurring once; the ten biggest clones make up less than 2%. The sequenced material came from peripheral blood. Receptors originate from a man older than 75 with acute or convalescent COVID-19. The CDR3 runs from the conserved cysteine through the conserved F or W. Each record gives: J gene, clone size, D gene, V gene, CDR3 protein, CDR3 DNA. D genes are given only for firm matches. Clone size is given for some rows only: seen once, a few or many times, or a class if the clone is expanded.

>TRBJ2-1|.|TRBD1|TRBV11-3
CASSLQTGTGNDEQFF
TGTGCCAGCAGCTTACAAACAGGGACAGGGAACGATGAGCAGTTCTTC
>TRBJ2-1|.|TRBD1|TRBV29-1
CSSETGGSYNEQFF
TGCAGCTCCGAAACAGGGGGGTCCTACAATGAGCAGTTCTTC
>TRBJ2-5|.|.|TRBV7-9
CASSLLANQETQYF
TGTGCCAGCAGCTTACTAGCGAATCAAGAGACCCAGTACTTC
>TRBJ2-5|.|.|TRBV7-2
CASSPQIQETQYF
TGTGCCAGCAGCCCCCAAATCCAAGAGACCCAGTACTTC
>TRBJ2-2|.|.|TRBV19
CASSIVRGATGELFF
TGTGCCAGTAGTATAGTACGGGGGGCCACCGGGGAGCTGTTTTTT
>TRBJ2-2|.|.|TRBV2
CASSGVATGIGELFF
TGTGCCAGCAGTGGGGTCGCTACAGGGATAGGGGAGCTGTTTTTT
>TRBJ2-2|.|TRBD1|TRBV29-1
CSVLTGTGGTGELFF
TGCAGCGTGCTTACCGGGACAGGAGGCACCGGGGAGCTGTTTTTT
>TRBJ1-5|.|.|TRBV24-1
CATSEGASNQPQHF
TGTGCCACCAGTGAAGGGGCGAGCAATCAGCCCCAGCATTTT
>TRBJ1-6|.|TRBD1|TRBV19
CASSTTTGFDSPLHF
TGTGCCAGTAGTACCACGACAGGGTTTGATTCACCCCTCCACTTT
>TRBJ2-3|.|TRBD2|TRBV5-6
CASSVLLAGESDTQYF
TGTGCCAGCAGCGTATTACTAGCGGGAGAATCAGATACGCAGTATTTT
>TRBJ1-2|.|TRBD1|TRBV6-5
CASSPGQNYGYTF
TGTGCCAGCAGTCCGGGACAGAACTATGGCTACACCTTC
>TRBJ2-5|.|TRBD2|TRBV3-1/TRBV3-2
CASSLSPGLAGTQYF
TGTGCCAGCAGCCTTAGTCCGGGACTAGCGGGGACCCAGTACTTC
>TRBJ2-3|.|.|TRBV10-3
CAISDSREDTQYF
TGTGCCATCAGTGACAGTCGGGAAGATACGCAGTATTTT
>TRBJ2-7|.|.|TRBV7-2
CASSLGTAYEQYF
TGTGCCAGCAGCTTAGGGACAGCCTACGAGCAGTACTTC
>TRBJ1-4|once|.|TRBV19
CASSSYNEKLFF
TGTGCCAGTAGTTCTTATAATGAAAAACTGTTTTTT
>TRBJ2-3|.|.|TRBV19
CASTPRGGGSDTQYF
TGTGCCAGTACCCCCCGGGGAGGGGGGTCGGATACGCAGTATTTT
>TRBJ2-7|.|.|TRBV6-1
CASSEIHLSLAQYEQYF
TGTGCCAGCAGTGAAATCCACCTGAGCCTAGCCCAGTACGAGCAGTACTTC
>TRBJ1-3|.|.|TRBV23-1
CASSQSDGGNEAGNTIYF
TGCGCCAGCAGTCAATCTGATGGGGGCAACGAGGCTGGAAACACCATATATTTT
>TRBJ2-5|.|TRBD1|TRBV5-1
CASSLKGQVRETQYF
TGCGCCAGCAGCTTGAAGGGACAGGTACGAGAGACCCAGTACTTC
>TRBJ2-2|few|.|TRBV9
CASSVVGVNTGELFF
TGTGCCAGCAGCGTAGTAGGGGTGAACACCGGGGAGCTGTTTTTT
>TRBJ1-5|once|.|TRBV30
CAWRGSPGQPQHF
TGTGCCTGGAGGGGTAGTCCCGGGCAGCCCCAGCATTTT
>TRBJ2-2|.|TRBD2|TRBV5-1
CASRKRENTGELFF
TGCGCCAGCAGAAAGCGGGAGAACACCGGGGAGCTGTTTTTT
>TRBJ2-1|few|.|TRBV2
CASRETPTYNEQFF
TGTGCCAGCAGAGAGACACCTACCTACAATGAGCAGTTCTTC
>TRBJ1-1|once|TRBD1|TRBV29-1
CSVGTGGTEAFF
TGCAGCGTGGGGACAGGGGGCACTGAAGCTTTCTTT
>TRBJ1-1|.|TRBD1|TRBV27
CASRDRVNTEAFF
TGTGCCAGCAGGGACAGGGTAAATACTGAAGCTTTCTTT
>TRBJ2-1|.|.|TRBV7-2
CASSLGGVVENEQFF
TGTGCCAGCAGCTTAGGGGGGGTAGTAGAGAATGAGCAGTTCTTC
>TRBJ2-3|.|TRBD2|TRBV7-2
CASSLMTGGSGDTQYF
TGTGCCAGCAGCCTGATGACGGGAGGGTCTGGAGATACGCAGTATTTT
>TRBJ1-2|.|.|TRBV2
CASRGQTNYGYTF
TGTGCCAGCAGGGGACAAACTAACTATGGCTACACCTTC
>TRBJ2-2|.|.|TRBV6-5
CASTQRGTGELFF
TGTGCCAGCACCCAACGGGGCACCGGGGAGCTGTTTTTT
>TRBJ1-3|.|TRBD1|TRBV30
CAWKGQGVGYTIYF
TGTGCCTGGAAAGGACAGGGGGTAGGGTACACCATATATTTT
>TRBJ2-3|.|TRBD2|TRBV6-2/TRBV6-3
CASSDPVASGRATDTQYF
TGTGCCAGCAGTGACCCTGTGGCTAGCGGGAGGGCGACAGATACGCAGTATTTT
>TRBJ1-4|.|.|TRBV28
CAIHEGANEKLFF
TGTGCCATCCACGAGGGGGCTAATGAAAAACTGTTTTTT
>TRBJ1-2|.|.|TRBV30
CAWRRSFNSYGYTF
TGTGCCTGGAGACGGAGTTTCAACTCCTATGGCTACACCTTC
>TRBJ1-4|once|.|TRBV9
CASSQAGGGRATSANEKLFF
TGTGCCAGCAGTCAAGCGGGAGGCGGCAGGGCTACTTCCGCGAATGAAAAACTGTTTTTT
>TRBJ2-2|.|.|TRBV19
CASSIGGGNTGELFF
TGTGCCAGTAGTATAGGTGGAGGGAACACCGGGGAGCTGTTTTTT
>TRBJ2-7|.|TRBD1|TRBV30
CAWSADRGTYEQYF
TGTGCCTGGAGTGCGGACAGGGGAACCTACGAGCAGTACTTC
>TRBJ2-7|few|.|TRBV11-2
CASSSLRYSYEQYF
TGTGCCAGCAGCTCGTTGCGGTACTCCTACGAGCAGTACTTC
>TRBJ2-5|.|.|TRBV7-9
CASSLAEETQYF
TGTGCCAGCAGCTTAGCCGAAGAGACCCAGTACTTC
>TRBJ1-5|.|TRBD1|TRBV5-1
CARRWGQGVNQPQHF
TGCGCCAGACGCTGGGGACAGGGCGTAAATCAGCCCCAGCATTTT
>TRBJ2-3|.|TRBD2|TRBV2
CASSREREGLGTQYF
TGTGCCAGCTCACGGGAGCGGGAGGGTCTAGGTACGCAGTATTTT
>TRBJ1-3|.|.|TRBV5-6
CASSFGQLSGNTIYF
TGTGCCAGCAGCTTTGGACAGCTTTCTGGAAACACCATATATTTT
>TRBJ2-3|.|.|TRBV6-6
CASSPQGGIYTDTQYF
TGTGCCAGCAGTCCGCAGGGCGGGATATACACAGATACGCAGTATTTT
>TRBJ1-1|.|.|TRBV4-2
CASSQDQGTMNTEAFF
TGTGCCAGCAGCCAAGATCAGGGTACCATGAACACTGAAGCTTTCTTT
>TRBJ1-1|.|TRBD1|TRBV5-1
CASSTTGDTEAFF
TGCGCCAGCAGCACGACAGGGGACACTGAAGCTTTCTTT
>TRBJ1-3|.|.|TRBV28
CASSFGAGRTGNTIYF
TGTGCCAGCAGTTTTGGGGCCGGGAGGACTGGAAACACCATATATTTT
>TRBJ2-1|.|.|TRBV5-1
CASSPAAGFSYNEQFF
TGCGCCAGCAGCCCCGCTGCGGGATTCTCCTACAATGAGCAGTTCTTC
>TRBJ1-2|.|.|TRBV10-3
CAISETTGTPGYTF
TGTGCCATCAGTGAGACCACAGGAACCCCTGGCTACACCTTC
>TRBJ2-7|.|TRBD2|TRBV29-1
CTLNGEGQYYEQYF
TGCACCTTGAATGGGGAGGGCCAATATTACGAGCAGTACTTC
>TRBJ2-4|.|TRBD2|TRBV19
CASSIMWTSGGIAKNIQYF
TGTGCCAGTAGTATTATGTGGACTAGCGGGGGTATAGCCAAAAACATTCAGTACTTC
>TRBJ2-7|.|.|TRBV5-4
CASSAALGLHGHEQYF
TGTGCCAGCAGCGCCGCTTTGGGACTCCACGGCCACGAGCAGTACTTC
>TRBJ2-7|.|.|TRBV4-2
CASSQDTGWESYEQYF
TGTGCCAGCAGCCAAGATACAGGGTGGGAGTCCTACGAGCAGTACTTC
>TRBJ1-2|few|TRBD1|TRBV9
CASSVAGTGSQGYTF
TGTGCCAGCAGCGTAGCTGGGACAGGGTCACAAGGCTACACCTTC
>TRBJ2-7|.|.|TRBV2
CASSPRDSYEQYF
TGTGCCAGCAGTCCCCGGGATTCCTACGAGCAGTACTTC
>TRBJ1-2|.|.|TRBV5-4
CASSFDTTDGYTF
TGTGCCAGCAGCTTCGATACGACAGATGGCTACACCTTC
>TRBJ1-5|.|.|TRBV6-4
CASSDLQRVGGNQPQHF
TGTGCCAGCAGTGACCTACAGCGGGTAGGTGGCAATCAGCCCCAGCATTTT
>TRBJ2-2|.|TRBD1|TRBV11-1
CASSPGQYTGELFF
TGTGCCAGCAGCCCGGGACAGTACACCGGGGAGCTGTTTTTT
>TRBJ2-4|.|TRBD2|TRBV28
CASSLSSGRNIQYF
TGTGCCAGCAGTTTATCTAGCGGAAGAAACATTCAGTACTTC
>TRBJ2-2|.|TRBD2|TRBV3-1/TRBV3-2
CASSRPGLAGVNTGELFF
TGTGCCAGCAGCAGACCGGGACTAGCGGGAGTGAACACCGGGGAGCTGTTTTTT